This TCR beta chain was obtained from a study of blood T cell repertoires in COVID-19 (TCRdb year 2020). For the study in its entirety: Samples from collaborators originated in the United States, Italy and Spain and spanned both the acute and convalescent phases of COVID-19. The repertoires were released in a freely available public database intended as a resource for research on the immune response to SARS-CoV-2. A de-identified subject ID, COVID-19 status, age in years and sex were almost always included in the sample metadata. The material from the prospective study consisted of cDNA or gDNA derived from T cells, B-cell-depleted T cells, or PBMCs. Where available, HLA class I and class II types were obtained from metadata supplied by the sample provider rather than from assay-based typing. The samples were drawn from two sources: the first 160 participants of the ongoing ImmuneRACE study, and 1,254 subjects contributed by 6 global collaborators. Deeply sampled blood TCRbeta repertoires from subjects exposed to, actively infected with, or recovered from COVID-19 were included in the dataset. Results the study describes overall, beyond this receptor: The quantity of clinical and demographic metadata differed by source and by participant and was supplied without curation.

TCRbeta CDR3 regions were amplified from genomic DNA by means of the immunoSEQ Assay, a bias-controlled multiplex PCR. The paper's processing steps were these. The number of nucleated cells in each sample was estimated by amplification of reference gene primers within the assay. Sequence reads were collapsed and filtered to measure the absolute abundance of every unique TCRbeta CDR3 rearrangement. Productive Simpson clonality was computed per sample as the square root of Simpson's diversity index over productive rearrangements. The table comes from immuneACCESS by way of TCRdb, which keeps in-frame sequences with V and J called. Part of the clones is missing from these tables; in studies checked, under half for an unresolved V gene and the rest for unknown reasons. From that table come the V and J calls and clone size; the DNA was used to work out D and trimming. Recorded for this sample are 150,000 to 200,000 clones; around 90% of them occurred a single time. The ten largest account for roughly 6.7% of the sample.

As to this clone: The target of this receptor is not known. One base away there is no much larger clone; base qualities are not given.

V is trimmed back by 7 bases and J by 2 bases, and the junction contains 6 bases that no gene match accounts for. Including cysteine and phenylalanine, the CDR3 has 14 amino acids. Just the 42-base CDR3 DNA is kept, in frame starting at base 1. The germline V gene encodes CDR1 ENHRY and CDR2 SYGVKD. The collaborating institutions used their own protocols to collect whole blood in K2EDTA tubes. For TCRbeta analysis, collaborators shipped samples as frozen whole blood, isolated PBMCs, or DNA extracted from either of those sample types. This receptor was taken from a man aged 40-55 years with acute or convalescent COVID-19. Sequenced sample: peripheral blood. The chain joins TRBV10-3 to TRBJ1-2; TRBD1 matches 8 bases in the middle. The CDR3 protein: CAINSQGGNYGYTF. In nucleotide form, the sequence is TGTGCCATCAATTCACAGGGGGGCAACTATGGCTACACCTTC.